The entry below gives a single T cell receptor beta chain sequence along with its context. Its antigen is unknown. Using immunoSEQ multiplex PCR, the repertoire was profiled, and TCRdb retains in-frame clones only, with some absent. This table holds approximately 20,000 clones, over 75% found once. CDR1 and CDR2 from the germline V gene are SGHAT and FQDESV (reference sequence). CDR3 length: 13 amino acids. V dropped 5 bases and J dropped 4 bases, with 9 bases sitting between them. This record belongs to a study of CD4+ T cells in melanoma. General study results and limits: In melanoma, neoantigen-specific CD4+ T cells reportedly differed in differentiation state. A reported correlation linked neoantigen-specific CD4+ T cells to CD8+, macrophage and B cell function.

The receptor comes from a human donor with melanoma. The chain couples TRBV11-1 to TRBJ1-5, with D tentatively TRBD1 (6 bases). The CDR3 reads CASSTDRNQPQHF. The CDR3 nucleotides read TGTGCCAGCAGCACCGACAGGAATCAGCCCCAGCATTTT. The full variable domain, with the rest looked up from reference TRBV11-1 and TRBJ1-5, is EAEVAQSPRYKITEKSQAVAFWCDPISGHATLYWYRQILGQGPELLVQFQDESVVDDSQLPKDRFSAERLKGVDSTLKIQPAELGDSAMYLCASSTDRNQPQHFGDGTRLSIL.